This entry lists 28 T cell receptor beta chains sequenced from one sample in a study of Tregs in tolerant kidney transplant recipients. Clones were sequenced by immunoSEQ multiplex PCR, and TCRdb holds only the in-frame ones, with some missing. The data contain 90,000 to 150,000 clones, around 91% of them seen just once; the ten biggest clones take up roughly 0.61%. Specimen: CD4+ T cells from blood. The receptors here all came from a human donor in good health.

The genes are TRBV6-5 and TRBJ2-3; D is unclear. The V gene lost 5 bases and the J gene lost 8 bases, with 8 bases spanning the gap. The CDR3 is 11 residues long. Germline V gene sequence: CDR1 MNHEY, CDR2 SVGAGI. The CDR3 nucleotides read TGTGCCAGCAGTGGACCGGGTACGCAGTATTTT. This sequence encodes CASSGPGTQYF.

V and J are TRBV6-5 and TRBJ2-7; TRBD1 agrees at 8 bases. The trim removed 2 bases at V and 3 bases at J, leaving 6 bases unmatched. The germline V gene has CDR1 MNHEY and CDR2 SVGAGI. This CDR3 has 15 residues. CDR3 residues: CASSYPRQGIYEQYF. CDR3 DNA: TGTGCCAGCAGTTACCCCCGACAGGGGATCTACGAGCAGTACTTC.

V gene TRBV29-1 combines with J gene TRBJ1-5; D may be TRBD1 (5 bases). Germline-derived CDR1 and CDR2 are SQVTM and ANQGSEA. This CDR3 is 14 amino acids long. V lost 4 bases, J lost 0 bases, and 10 bases lay in between. The CDR3 coding sequence is TGCAGCGTTGTGGCAGGGAATAGCAATCAGCCCCAGCATTTT. Translated, it gives CSVVAGNSNQPQHF. Using reference TRBV29-1 and TRBJ1-5 for the parts outside the CDR3, the full variable domain is SAVISQKPSRDICQRGTSLTIQCQVDSQVTMMFWYRQQPGQSLTLIATANQGSEATYESGFVIDKFPISRPNLTFSTLTVSNMSPEDSSIYLCSVVAGNSNQPQHFGDGTRLSIL.

This rearrangement joins TRBV30 to TRBJ1-4; 9 bases fit TRBD1. The V segment lost 2 bases and the J segment 8 bases; nucleotides outside the gene matches: 3. Germline assignment: CDR1 GTSNPN and CDR2 SVGIG (reference sequence). There are 13 residues in the CDR3. This CDR3 reads CAWSRTGVEKLFF. The CDR3 nucleotides read TGTGCCTGGAGTAGGACAGGGGTGGAAAAACTGTTTTTT.

This clone has only one observation. The chain recombines TRBV5-1 with TRBJ2-3; D tentatively fits TRBD1 or TRBD2 (5 bases each). The germline V gene has CDR1 SGHRS and CDR2 YFSETQ. V was shortened by 0 bases and J by 2 bases, with 10 bases between the two germline ends. The CDR3 has 15 residues. The CDR3 is CASSLGGYPTDTQYF. The CDR3, as DNA: TGCGCCAGCAGCTTGGGGGGGTACCCCACAGATACGCAGTATTTT.

This clone has a single count. J is TRBJ2-5 and V is TRBV5-6; 8 bases align to TRBD2. CDR1 and CDR2 from the germline V gene are SGHDT and YYEEEE. Trimming at V came to 0 bases and at J to 4 bases, leaving 5 bases not matched to a gene. The CDR3 contains 15 residues. In nucleotides, the CDR3 is TGTGCCAGCAGCTTGGGACTAGCGACGGGAGAGACCCAGTACTTC. Protein product: CASSLGLATGETQYF.

The chain combines TRBV19 with TRBJ2-2, with 8 bases aligning to TRBD2. The V and J ends lost 5 bases and 1 base, in that order; junction bases with no gene match: 6. The germline V gene has CDR1 LNHDA and CDR2 SQIVND (reference sequence). The CDR3 has 16 residues. CDR3 region: CASSPKAGVNTGELFF. The CDR3 bases are TGTGCCAGTAGTCCGAAAGCGGGGGTGAACACCGGGGAGCTGTTTTTT. Together with reference TRBV19 and TRBJ2-2, the CDR3 gives the full variable domain: DGGITQSPKYLFRKEGQNVTLSCEQNLNHDAMYWYRQDPGQGLRLIYYSQIVNDFQKGDIAEGYSVSREKKESFPLTVTSAQKNPTAFYLCASSPKAGVNTGELFFGEGSRLTVL.

The chain recombines TRBV4-1 with TRBJ1-1, with D possibly TRBD1 on 6 matching bases. V was trimmed by 3 bases and J by 3 bases, leaving 17 bases between them. Germline loops: CDR1 MGHRA, CDR2 YSYEKL. The CDR3 is 16 residues long. CDR3 region: CASSQLEPGADTEAFF. The CDR3 coding sequence is TGCGCCAGCAGCCAGCTTGAACCAGGGGCCGACACTGAAGCTTTCTTT.

The chain has TRBV10-3 and TRBJ1-2, with 9 bases that match TRBD1. The CDR3 spans 17 residues. Per germline, CDR1 ENHRY and CDR2 SYGVKD. J lost 4 bases, V lost 0 bases, and 9 bases had no gene match. The CDR3 DNA reads TGTGCCATCAGTGAGTCGTTCGGACAGGGGAGATCCTATGGCTACACCTTC. It codes for CAISESFGQGRSYGYTF.

This clone was seen only once. The DNA for the CDR3 is TGTGCCAGTAGTACGACTAGCGGGAGCTACGAGCAGTACTTC. Its protein product is CASSTTSGSYEQYF. This sequence joins TRBV19 and TRBJ2-7, with TRBD2 matching over 12 bases. The V and J ends lost 4 bases and 3 bases, in that order; junction bases with no gene match: 1. Germline CDR1 and CDR2: LNHDA and SQIVND (reference sequence). CDR3 size: 14 residues.

The chain has TRBV5-4 and TRBJ2-5; weak D call: TRBD2 (7 bases). The germline gives CDR1 SGHNT, CDR2 YYREEE (reference sequence). V was trimmed by 2 bases and J by 5 bases, leaving 13 bases between them. CDR3 length equals 14 residues. The CDR3 here is CASSFRGAGETQYF. For the CDR3, the DNA is TGTGCCAGCAGCTTCCGGGGGGCGGGGGAGACCCAGTACTTC.

This chain uses TRBV30 with TRBJ2-1; TRBD1 aligns across 10 bases. V gave up 4 bases and J gave up 6 bases; unmatched junction bases: 3. Germline V lookup: CDR1 GTSNPN, CDR2 SVGIG (reference sequence). The CDR3 has 13 amino acids. CDR3 sequence reads: CAWNGQGGNEQFF. DNA of the CDR3: TGTGCCTGGAACGGACAGGGGGGCAATGAGCAGTTCTTC.

J is TRBJ2-7 and V is TRBV5-1; 8 bases agree with TRBD2. CDR3 length: 17 residues. J was trimmed by 5 bases and V by 5 bases; bases with no gene match: 18. Germline V gene sequence: CDR1 SGHRS, CDR2 YFSETQ. The CDR3 DNA reads TGCGCCAGCAGTCCTGGGGTAGCGGGGCCCTCTCTGGACGAGCAGTACTTC. Its protein is CASSPGVAGPSLDEQYF.

The V and J genes are TRBV5-6 and TRBJ1-1; TRBD1 matches 7 bases. Trimming at V came to 1 base and at J to 9 bases, leaving 12 bases not matched to a gene. From germline, CDR1 is SGHDT and CDR2 YYEEEE. There are 15 residues in the CDR3. The CDR3 protein is CASSLQGGPGAQAFF. CDR3 coding DNA: TGTGCCAGCAGCTTGCAAGGGGGCCCGGGCGCCCAAGCTTTCTTT.

V and J are TRBV18 and TRBJ2-1, with TRBD1 identical over 10 bases. The CDR3 covers 14 residues. V was clipped by 7 bases and J by 5 bases; unmatched bases: 5. Germline-derived CDR1 and CDR2 are KGHSH and LQKENI. The CDR3 loop reads CASLDRGKNNEQFF. The CDR3 region has the DNA TGTGCCAGCTTGGACAGGGGGAAGAACAATGAGCAGTTCTTC.

The V call is TRBV18, the J call TRBJ1-3; D gene uncertain. This CDR3 contains 15 residues. V was trimmed by 2 bases and J by 3 bases, leaving 11 bases between them. Per the germline V gene, CDR1 is KGHSH and CDR2 is LQKENI. The CDR3 reads CASSPISLLGNTIYF. In nucleotides, the CDR3 is TGTGCCAGCTCACCAATCTCCCTACTTGGAAACACCATATATTTT.

The chain recombines TRBV5-1 with TRBJ2-1, with a tentative D call TRBD2 (7 bases). Per the germline V gene, CDR1 is SGHRS and CDR2 is YFSETQ. V was trimmed by 1 base and J by 5 bases, leaving 13 bases between them. This CDR3 is built from 15 residues. The CDR3 sequence is CASSLWGGRDNEQFF. The CDR3 nucleotides are TGCGCCAGCAGCTTGTGGGGGGGCCGAGACAATGAGCAGTTCTTC.

V gene TRBV6-5 combines with J gene TRBJ2-5; unclear D gene. V was pared by 0 bases and J by 7 bases, with 12 bases between. The CDR3 is 14 amino acids. CDR1 is MNHEY, CDR2 SVGAGI, per germline. The CDR3 DNA is TGTGCCAGCAGTTACTCATTCCAGAAGGGGACCCAGTACTTC. This sequence encodes CASSYSFQKGTQYF.

J is TRBJ2-1 and V is TRBV12-2. TRBV12-2 is assigned pseudogene status. This CDR3 spans 14 amino acids. CDR3 bases: TGTGCAAGTCGACACCGGACCCTTTGCAATGAGCAGTTCTTC. Encoded protein: CASRHRTLCNEQFF.

This clone was observed a single time. The rearrangement uses TRBV18 and TRBJ1-2; 8 positions agree with TRBD1. The germline CDR1 and CDR2 sequences are KGHSH and LQKENI. The CDR3 has 15 residues. Losses at the gene ends were 5 bases for V and 8 bases for J; bases not matched to a gene: 13. Here the CDR3 reads CASSTQGQAPEGYTF. DNA for the CDR3: TGTGCCAGCTCAACCCAGGGACAGGCCCCTGAGGGCTACACCTTC.

The genes are TRBV9 and TRBJ2-2, with D maybe TRBD2 (6 bases). The ends were cut back, 4 bases at V and 2 bases at J, with 15 bases in the middle. Germline CDR1 and CDR2: SGDLS and YYNGEE. The CDR3 spans 16 residues. The chain's CDR3 is CASSPMGLPNTGELFF. DNA of the CDR3: TGTGCCAGCAGCCCCATGGGACTTCCAAACACCGGGGAGCTGTTTTTT.

The chain recombines TRBV11-3 with TRBJ2-1, with D unclear. The CDR3 has 12 residues. CDR1 is SGHNT and CDR2 is YENEEA in the germline V gene. With 6 bases removed from V and 5 bases from J, the gap between germline ends came to 8 bases. The CDR3: CASSVSNNEQFF. The CDR3 DNA reads as TGTGCCAGCAGTGTCAGCAACAATGAGCAGTTCTTC.

This chain connects TRBV18 to TRBJ2-1; D may match TRBD1 or TRBD2 (5 bases each). The CDR3 loop spans 16 amino acids. CDR1 is KGHSH and CDR2 is LQKENI in the germline V gene. V lost 1 base, J lost 0 bases, and 10 bases lay in between. The CDR3 loop is CASSPLPGSSYNEQFF. CDR3 coding DNA: TGTGCCAGCTCACCACTTCCAGGGAGCTCCTACAATGAGCAGTTCTTC.

This chain joins TRBV7-8 and TRBJ1-1; D might be TRBD1 (6 bases). Germline values: CDR1 SGHVS, CDR2 FQNEAQ. With 4 bases removed from V and 1 base from J, the gap between germline ends came to 22 bases. The CDR3 contains 18 residues. CDR3 DNA sequence: TGTGCCAGCAGCTCTAAGGGGCTGAGGGGGGGGCCGAACACTGAAGCTTTCTTT. This encodes CASSSKGLRGGPNTEAFF. Using reference TRBV7-8 and TRBJ1-1 for the parts outside the CDR3, the full variable domain is GAGVSQSPRYKVAKRGQDVALRCDPISGHVSLFWYQQALGQGPEFLTYFQNEAQLDKSGLPSDRFFAERPEGSVSTLKIQRTQQEDSAVYLCASSSKGLRGGPNTEAFFGQGTRLTVV.

The rearrangement uses TRBV9 and TRBJ2-2; D is tentatively TRBD1 or TRBD2 (5 bases each). The CDR3 extends over 18 amino acids. V shed 0 bases and J shed 0 bases, with 15 bases lying between them. Germline V gene lookup returns CDR1 SGDLS and CDR2 YYNGEE. The chain's CDR3 is CASSVVPLVGPNTGELFF. The CDR3 DNA follows: TGTGCCAGCAGCGTAGTCCCCTTAGTGGGACCGAACACCGGGGAGCTGTTTTTT.

This clone has only one observation. V usage is TRBV30 and J usage is TRBJ2-1, with TRBD2 matching 14 bases. V lost 3 bases, J lost 13 bases, and 5 bases stayed unmatched. Germline-derived CDR1 and CDR2 are GTSNPN and SVGIG (reference sequence). There are 13 residues in the CDR3. In DNA form, the CDR3 reads TGTGCCTGGAGCGGACTAGCGGGAGGCCGTCAGTTCTTC. This sequence encodes CAWSGLAGGRQFF.

The chain employs TRBV5-1 and TRBJ2-1; 10 bases align to TRBD1. The CDR3 runs to 15 residues. Germline CDR1 and CDR2: SGHRS and YFSETQ. V was clipped by 5 bases and J by 3 bases; unmatched bases: 5. DNA of the CDR3: TGCGCCAGCAGAGGGGGGACAGGGGACTACAATGAGCAGTTCTTC. This codes for CASRGGTGDYNEQFF.

The rearrangement links TRBV19 to TRBJ1-6; unclear D gene. Germline CDR1 reads LNHDA; CDR2 reads SQIVND (reference sequence). Deletions cut 7 bases from V and 7 bases from J, with 11 bases between. This CDR3 has 13 residues. The CDR3 protein is CASIYGPNSPLHF. Written as DNA, the CDR3 is TGTGCCAGTATCTATGGCCCCAATTCACCCCTCCACTTT.